These 8 T cell receptor beta chains were sequenced from one sample in a study of T cell responses to AZD1222 COVID-19 vaccine. TCRdb keeps only in-frame clones here, not all; method: immunoSEQ multiplex PCR. The sample includes 160,000 or so clones, around 94% of them seen just once. The specimen was peripheral blood, collected on day 0 of AZD1222 vaccination. The receptors were sampled from an adult in good health.

V usage is TRBV5-1 and J usage is TRBJ1-2; 7 nucleotides align to TRBD1. Germline trimming cut 0 bases from V and 1 base from J; bases unmatched to any gene: 3. Germline V gives CDR1 SGHRS, CDR2 YFSETQ. The CDR3 extends over 15 amino acids. CDR3 coding DNA: TGCGCCAGCAGCTTGGGAGGGACAGATAACTATGGCTACACCTTC. This sequence encodes CASSLGGTDNYGYTF.

V usage is TRBV9 and J usage is TRBJ2-3, with D unresolved. The CDR3 totals 13 residues. Germline V CDR1 and CDR2: SGDLS, YYNGEE. Trimming stripped 0 bases from V and 6 bases from J, with 8 bases between. CDR3 bases: TGTGCCAGCAGCGTAGCGCAGGAGGATACGCAGTATTTT. Its translation: CASSVAQEDTQYF.

This chain uses TRBV19 with TRBJ1-5; TRBD1 is a possible D gene (6 bases). This CDR3 has 15 residues. Germline V gene data show CDR1 as LNHDA and CDR2 as SQIVND (reference sequence). The V end lost 0 bases, the J end lost 4 bases, and 10 bases lay between the germline ends. The CDR3 nucleotides read TGTGCCAGTAGTATAGACAGGGGTGGTAATCAGCCCCAGCATTTT. Translation gives CASSIDRGGNQPQHF.

This clone was seen just once. The gene calls are TRBV3-1 (or the pseudogene TRBV3-2) and TRBJ1-1, with D possibly TRBD1 on 5 matching bases. CDR3 size: 12 residues. The V end was cut by 7 bases, the J end by 7 bases, with 13 bases between. The germline CDR1 and CDR2 sequences are LGHDT and YNNKEL (reference sequence). The CDR3 here is CASTRNGGEAFF. CDR3 coding DNA: TGTGCCAGCACCAGAAATGGGGGTGAAGCTTTCTTT.

This clone showed up just once. V gene TRBV10-3 combines with J gene TRBJ2-5, with 9 nucleotides matching TRBD1. This CDR3 spans 15 amino acids. Germline loops: CDR1 ENHRY, CDR2 SYGVKD. V trimming: 2 bases; J trimming: 5 bases; junction bases outside the gene matches: 6. The CDR3 DNA reads as TGTGCCATCAGTGAGAAGGACAGGGGTGGGGAGACCCAGTACTTC. It encodes CAISEKDRGGETQYF.

The chain is built from TRBV5-4 and TRBJ1-2, with a weak D call TRBD1 (6 bases). The CDR3 has 15 amino acids. Germline lookup yields CDR1 SGHNT and CDR2 YYREEE (reference sequence). Trimming cost V 4 bases and J 8 bases, with 21 bases left between them. The DNA for the CDR3 is TGTGCCAGCAGCCCGGGGGCGGGAGGTGGTGGGGGCTACACCTTC. Encoded protein: CASSPGAGGGGGYTF. Full variable domain (missing parts from reference TRBV5-4 and TRBJ1-2): ETGVTQSPTHLIKTRGQQVTLRCSSQSGHNTVSWYQQALGQGPQFIFQYYREEENGRGNFPPRFSGLQFPNYSSELNVNALELDDSALYLCASSPGAGGGGGYTFGSGTRLTVV.

Only one count was recorded for this clone. CDR3 sequence (DNA): TGTGCCAGCAGCTCCGGGACAGGGGCATGGGAGACCCAGTACTTC. It codes for CASSSGTGAWETQYF. V and J are TRBV5-4 and TRBJ2-5, with 10 bases lining up with TRBD1. CDR1 is SGHNT, CDR2 YYREEE, per germline (reference sequence). Unmatched junction bases numbered 7, after V lost 3 bases and J lost 5 bases. The CDR3 has 15 amino acids.

The V gene is TRBV7-8, the J gene TRBJ1-5, with a tentative D call TRBD1 (5 bases). CDR1 and CDR2 from the germline V gene are SGHVS and FQNEAQ. V lost 5 bases to trimming and J lost 0 bases, with 14 bases between them. The CDR3 has 16 residues. The CDR3 region has the DNA TGTGCCAGCAGCCGAAACACAGGTAGTAGCAATCAGCCCCAGCATTTT. Amino acid sequence: CASSRNTGSSNQPQHF. Combining the CDR3 with reference TRBV7-8 and TRBJ1-5 gives the whole variable domain GAGVSQSPRYKVAKRGQDVALRCDPISGHVSLFWYQQALGQGPEFLTYFQNEAQLDKSGLPSDRFFAERPEGSVSTLKIQRTQQEDSAVYLCASSRNTGSSNQPQHFGDGTRLSIL.